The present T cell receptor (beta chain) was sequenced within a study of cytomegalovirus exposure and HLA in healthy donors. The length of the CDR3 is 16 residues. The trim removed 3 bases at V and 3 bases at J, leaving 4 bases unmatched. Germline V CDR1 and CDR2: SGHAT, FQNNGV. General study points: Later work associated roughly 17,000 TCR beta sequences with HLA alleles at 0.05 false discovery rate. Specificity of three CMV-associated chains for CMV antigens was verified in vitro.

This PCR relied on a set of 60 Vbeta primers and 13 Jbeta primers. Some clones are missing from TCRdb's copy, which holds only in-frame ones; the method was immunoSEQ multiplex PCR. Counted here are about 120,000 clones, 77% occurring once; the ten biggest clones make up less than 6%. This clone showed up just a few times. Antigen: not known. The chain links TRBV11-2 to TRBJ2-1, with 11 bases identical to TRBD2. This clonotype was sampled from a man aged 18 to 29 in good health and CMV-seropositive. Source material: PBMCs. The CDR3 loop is CASSLDLAGGYNEQFF. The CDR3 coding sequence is TGTGCCAGCAGCTTGGACCTAGCGGGGGGCTACAATGAGCAGTTCTTC.